This TCR beta chain was retrieved from a study of radiation and T cells in renal cell carcinoma. Overall study findings and caveats: Pretreatment tumor biopsies were lacking, so baseline clonotypes are unknown.

Note on this clone: Its antigen is as yet unknown.

Some clones are missing from TCRdb's copy, which holds only in-frame ones; the method was immunoSEQ multiplex PCR. The sample lists fewer than 200,000 clones; 88% were seen once. Time point indicated: blood 4 weeks post-SBRT, at nephrectomy. Treatment noted: 15 Gy SBRT to primary tumor, nephrectomy 4 weeks later. Nephrectomy followed 15 Gy stereotactic body radiation by 4 weeks. CDR1 and CDR2 from the germline V gene are LGHNA and YSLEER. The CDR3 runs 16 residues. The V segment lost 0 bases and the J segment 2 bases; nucleotides outside the gene matches: 7. Here the sequenced sample was blood, taken from a patient whose treatment included radiotherapy and nephrectomy. The TCR originated in a woman in her forties or fifties with renal cell carcinoma. This rearrangement joins TRBV4-3 to TRBJ2-7; 7 bases fit TRBD2. The CDR3 region is CASSQDLRSGAYEQYF. The CDR3 bases are TGCGCCAGCAGCCAAGACCTTAGGAGCGGGGCCTACGAGCAGTACTTC.